This TCR beta chain was identified during a study of T cells in women clearing cervical HPV infection. General study points: Repertoire richness, not evenness, was significantly elevated in CIN3+ cases versus controls.

In regard to this clone: What it recognizes is unknown. Sequencing ends 3 residues short of the CDR3 end; the germline J gene provides the rest.

TCRdb keeps only in-frame clones here, not all; method: immunoSEQ multiplex PCR. The sample includes tens of thousands of clones. J lost 4 bases, V lost 6 bases, and 9 bases had no gene match. Germline V CDR1 and CDR2: DFQATT, SNEGSKA (reference sequence). The CDR3 length is 14 residues. The origin of this receptor is a woman aged 18-70 years with a cervical HPV16 infection that either progressed to CIN3+ or cleared (not recorded which). Sample: blood buffy coat. The chain recombines TRBV20-1 with TRBJ2-5; 9 bases match TRBD1. This CDR3 reads CSALPGQGLETQYF. CDR3 DNA (partial): TGCAGTGCGCTCCCGGGACAGGGATTAGAGACC.